These 11 T cell receptor beta chains originate from one sample sequenced in a study of shared clonotypes between healthy human individuals. Assay used: immunoSEQ multiplex PCR; TCRdb lists only in-frame clones, some missing. The sample includes some 1,100,000 clones, around 78% seen only once; the top ten take 0.5% to 0.6%. The sample consisted of memory CD4+ T cells from PBMCs. Sample subset: CD45RA-negative fraction. Source of these receptors: a man between 18 and 29 years old in good health. Some clones in this sample may be carry-over from other donors' samples.

With regard to this clone: With only one base between it and a far larger clone, this is likely a read error. Other DNA sequences from this sample encode an identical CDR3 as well. This sequence joins TRBV5-4 and TRBJ1-2; 9 bases are shared with TRBD1. Looked up from germline, CDR1 is SGHNT and CDR2 is YYREEE (reference sequence). CDR3 length equals 14 residues. The chain's CDR3 is CASSLDRGLYGYTF. CDR3 nucleotides: TGTGCCAGCAGCTTGGACAGGGGGCTCTATGGCTACACCTTT.

The chain recombines TRBV29-1 with TRBJ2-3, with 9 bases that match TRBD1. Germline V lookup: CDR1 SQVTM, CDR2 ANQGSEA. CDR3 length: 14 amino acids. V trimming: 5 bases; J trimming: 1 base; junction bases outside the gene matches: 4. The CDR3 spells CSVCWTGGTDTQYF. CDR3 nucleotides: TGCAGCGTTTGTTGGACAGGGGGCACAGATACGCAGTATTTT.

A remark on this clone: Within the sample, other DNA sequences also encode this same CDR3. This chain joins TRBV7-9 and TRBJ2-3; TRBD2 might be the D (6 bases). The CDR3 runs 13 residues. Trimming shortened V by 5 bases and J by 4 bases, and 10 bases separated the two germline ends. Germline-derived CDR1 and CDR2 are SEHNR and FQNEAQ (reference sequence). CDR3: CASSLGSADTQYF. CDR3 DNA: TGTGCCAGCAGCCTCGGGAGCGCAGATACGCAGTATTTT. The full variable domain, rest sourced from reference TRBV7-9 and TRBJ2-3, is DTGVSQNPRHKITKRGQNVTFRCDPISEHNRLYWYRQTLGQGPEFLTYFQNEAQLEKSRLLSDRFSAERPKGSFSTLEIQRTEQGDSAMYLCASSLGSADTQYFGPGTRLTVL.

The rearrangement uses TRBV27 and TRBJ1-2; 8 bases align to TRBD1. The germline gives CDR1 MNHEY, CDR2 SMNVEV (reference sequence). CDR3 length: 12 amino acids. Trimming at V came to 5 bases and at J to 8 bases, leaving 4 bases not matched to a gene. The CDR3 nucleotides are TGTGCCAGCAGTCCGACAGGGGACGGCTACACCTTC. This sequence encodes CASSPTGDGYTF.

V and J are TRBV29-1 and TRBJ1-2; TRBD1 agrees at 7 bases. After removal of 1 base from V and 6 bases from J, the junction contained 2 bases not matched to a gene. The CDR3 is 12 residues long. Germline CDR1 reads SQVTM; CDR2 reads ANQGSEA. The CDR3 sequence: CSVEGQGNGYTF. In DNA, the CDR3 is TGCAGCGTTGAAGGACAGGGCAATGGCTACACCTTC.

The chain recombines TRBV6-6 with TRBJ2-7; D may correspond to TRBD1 or TRBD2 (6 bases each). The V end was cut by 2 bases, the J end by 6 bases, with 11 bases between. The CDR3 is made up of 13 amino acids. Per germline, CDR1 MNHNY and CDR2 SVGAGI (reference sequence). DNA for the CDR3: TGTGCCAGCAGTTACCGGGGGCAGGGCGAGCAGTACTTC. Translation: CASSYRGQGEQYF.

This chain connects TRBV7-8 to TRBJ2-1, with D possibly TRBD2 on 5 matching bases. The CDR3 totals 14 residues. Germline loops: CDR1 SGHVS, CDR2 FQNEAQ. The V gene lost 1 base and the J gene lost 5 bases, with 9 bases spanning the gap. The CDR3 is CASSLGASNNEQFF. For the CDR3, the DNA is TGTGCCAGCAGCTTAGGAGCTAGCAACAATGAGCAGTTCTTC.

This clone showed up many times. The gene calls are TRBV27 and TRBJ2-1, with TRBD1 matching 7 bases. After removal of 8 bases from V and 8 bases from J, the junction contained 18 bases not matched to a gene. Germline V gene lookup returns CDR1 MNHEY and CDR2 SMNVEV (reference sequence). This CDR3 spans 16 amino acids. Here the CDR3 reads CASRTGPGGRGDEQFF. The CDR3 DNA reads as TGTGCCAGCCGGACAGGCCCGGGCGGTAGGGGAGATGAGCAGTTCTTC.

V and J are TRBV29-1 and TRBJ1-2; 7 bases map to TRBD1. The CDR3 is 14 residues long. Germline V lookup: CDR1 SQVTM, CDR2 ANQGSEA. V trimming: 4 bases; J trimming: 8 bases; junction bases outside the gene matches: 13. The CDR3 region is CSVVGTVPTGGYTF. The CDR3 coding sequence is TGCAGCGTTGTGGGGACAGTGCCCACAGGAGGCTACACCTTC.

J is TRBJ2-3 and V is TRBV18; 8 nucleotides align to TRBD1. The germline CDR1 and CDR2 sequences are KGHSH and LQKENI. The ends lost 3 bases at V and 3 bases at J; junction bases unmatched: 5. The CDR3 has 15 amino acids. The CDR3 loop is CASSPGQAQTDTQYF. The CDR3 region has the DNA TGTGCCAGCTCACCGGGACAGGCCCAAACAGATACGCAGTATTTT.

This sequence joins TRBV7-2 and TRBJ1-1; a possible D gene is TRBD1 (5 bases). The CDR3 has 14 residues. Germline CDR1 SGHTA, CDR2 FQGNSA. The V gene lost 5 bases and the J gene lost 5 bases, with 15 bases spanning the gap. The CDR3 reads CASSVRQSSTEAFF. The CDR3 bases are TGTGCCAGCAGCGTACGACAGAGCAGTACTGAAGCTTTCTTT.